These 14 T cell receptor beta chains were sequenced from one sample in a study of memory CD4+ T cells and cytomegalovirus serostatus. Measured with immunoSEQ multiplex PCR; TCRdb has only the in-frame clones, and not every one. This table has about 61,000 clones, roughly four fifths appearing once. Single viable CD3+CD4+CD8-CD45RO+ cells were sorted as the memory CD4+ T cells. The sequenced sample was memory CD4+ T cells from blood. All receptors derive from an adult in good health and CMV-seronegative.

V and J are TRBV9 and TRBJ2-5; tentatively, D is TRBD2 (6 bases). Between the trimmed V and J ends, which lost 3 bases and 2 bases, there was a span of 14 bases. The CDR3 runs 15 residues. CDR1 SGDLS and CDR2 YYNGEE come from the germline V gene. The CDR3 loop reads CASSANTGTQETQYF. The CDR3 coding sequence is TGTGCCAGCAGCGCGAATACCGGGACTCAAGAGACCCAGTACTTC.

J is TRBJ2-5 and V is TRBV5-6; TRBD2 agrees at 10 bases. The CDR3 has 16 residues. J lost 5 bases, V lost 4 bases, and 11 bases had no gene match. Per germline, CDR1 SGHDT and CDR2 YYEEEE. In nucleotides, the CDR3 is TGTGCCAGCAGCGCCTTCTCTAGCGGGAGTTTTGAGACCCAGTACTTC. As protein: CASSAFSSGSFETQYF.

This chain's CDR3 is CASRALGRSSEAFF. In nucleotides, the CDR3 is TGTGCCAGCAGAGCCCTGGGTCGAAGTTCTGAAGCTTTCTTT. V and J are TRBV27 and TRBJ1-1, with unresolved D. The CDR3 is 14 amino acids. In germline, CDR1 is MNHEY, CDR2 SMNVEV (reference sequence). V dropped 6 bases and J dropped 6 bases, with 17 bases sitting between them.

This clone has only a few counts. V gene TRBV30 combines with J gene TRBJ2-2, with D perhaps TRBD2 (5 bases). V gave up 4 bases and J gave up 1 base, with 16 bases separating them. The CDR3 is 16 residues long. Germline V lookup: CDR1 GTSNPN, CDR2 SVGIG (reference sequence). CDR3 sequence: CAWTSAAGLNTGELFF. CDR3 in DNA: TGTGCCTGGACCTCGGCGGCTGGACTGAACACCGGGGAGCTGTTTTTT.

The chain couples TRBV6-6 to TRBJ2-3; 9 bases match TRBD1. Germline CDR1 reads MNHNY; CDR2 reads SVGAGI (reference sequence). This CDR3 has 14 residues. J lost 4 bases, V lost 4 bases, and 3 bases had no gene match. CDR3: CASSLQGASDTQYF. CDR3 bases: TGTGCCAGCAGTTTACAGGGGGCCTCAGATACGCAGTATTTT.

The CDR3 sequence is CASSNQGRDGYTF. CDR3 nucleotides: TGTGCCAGCAGCAATCAGGGGCGGGATGGCTACACCTTC. The chain has TRBV7-9 and TRBJ1-2; D is possibly TRBD1 (6 bases). CDR1 and CDR2 (germline): SEHNR, FQNEAQ (reference sequence). Trimming pared 5 bases from V and 6 bases from J, leaving 13 bases between. The CDR3 loop spans 13 amino acids.

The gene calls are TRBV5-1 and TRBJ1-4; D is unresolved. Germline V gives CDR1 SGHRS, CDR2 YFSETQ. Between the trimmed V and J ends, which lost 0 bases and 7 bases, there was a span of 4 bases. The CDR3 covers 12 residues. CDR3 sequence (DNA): TGCGCCAGCAGCTTGGATCGTGAAAAACTGTTTTTT. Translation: CASSLDREKLFF.

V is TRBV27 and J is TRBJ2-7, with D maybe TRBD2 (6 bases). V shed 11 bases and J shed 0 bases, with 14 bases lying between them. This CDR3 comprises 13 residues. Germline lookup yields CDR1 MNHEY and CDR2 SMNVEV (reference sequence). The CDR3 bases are TGTGCCGCGGGGAGAGACGGCTCCTACGAGCAGTACTTC. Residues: CAAGRDGSYEQYF.

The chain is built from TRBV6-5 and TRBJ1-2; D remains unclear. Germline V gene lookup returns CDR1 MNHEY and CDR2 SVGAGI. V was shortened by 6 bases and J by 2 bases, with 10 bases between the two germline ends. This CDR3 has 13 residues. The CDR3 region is CASRPDENYGYTF. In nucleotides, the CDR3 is TGTGCCAGCAGACCCGACGAGAACTATGGCTACACCTTC.

For the CDR3, the DNA is TGTGCCAGTACCGTCGATGGTGGAAGGACTGAAGCTTTCTTT. Protein sequence: CASTVDGGRTEAFF. The V gene is TRBV19, the J gene TRBJ1-1; D is unresolved. V was trimmed by 7 bases and J by 5 bases, leaving 17 bases between them. This CDR3 spans 14 amino acids. Germline CDR1 is LNHDA and CDR2 is SQIVND (reference sequence).

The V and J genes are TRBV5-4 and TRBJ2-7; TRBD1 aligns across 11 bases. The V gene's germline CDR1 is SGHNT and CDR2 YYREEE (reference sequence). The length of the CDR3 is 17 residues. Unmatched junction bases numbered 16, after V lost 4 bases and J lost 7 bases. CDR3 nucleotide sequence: TGTGCCAGCAGCCAAGATCCGGGGAGGACAGGGGGCTTTGAGCAGTACTTC. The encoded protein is CASSQDPGRTGGFEQYF.

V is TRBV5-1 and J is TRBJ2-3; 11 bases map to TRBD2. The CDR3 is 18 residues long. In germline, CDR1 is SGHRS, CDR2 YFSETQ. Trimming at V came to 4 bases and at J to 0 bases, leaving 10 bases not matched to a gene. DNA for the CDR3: TGCGCCAGCAGCCTACTAGCGGGAGTAGAGGTTAGCACAGATACGCAGTATTTT. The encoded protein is CASSLLAGVEVSTDTQYF.

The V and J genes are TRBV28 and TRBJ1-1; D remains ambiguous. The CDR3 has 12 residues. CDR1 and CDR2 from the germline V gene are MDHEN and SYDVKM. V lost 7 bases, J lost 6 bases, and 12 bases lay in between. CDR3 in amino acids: CASTPSGAEAFF. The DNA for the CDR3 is TGTGCCAGCACCCCTTCGGGCGCTGAAGCTTTCTTT.

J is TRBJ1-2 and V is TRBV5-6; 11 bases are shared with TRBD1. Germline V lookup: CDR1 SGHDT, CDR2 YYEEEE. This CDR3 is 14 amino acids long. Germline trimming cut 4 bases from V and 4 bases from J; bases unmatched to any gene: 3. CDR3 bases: TGTGCCAGCAGCGAAGGGACAGGGGGCTATGGCTACACCTTC. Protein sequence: CASSEGTGGYGYTF.